This record looks at one T cell receptor beta chain sequence and its context. Its antigen is not identified. Clones were read by immunoSEQ multiplex PCR, and TCRdb kept only the in-frame ones, dropping some. In the table there are some 140,000 clones, 92% of which are singletons. The data derive from a study of T cell responses to AZD1222 COVID-19 vaccine. Study-level results: Sampling captured repertoires only after the peak T cell response. When two AZD1222 doses had been given, Spike-specific TCR breadth and depth rose.

Germline lookup yields CDR1 KGHSH and CDR2 LQKENI. The V segment lost 3 bases and the J segment 7 bases; nucleotides outside the gene matches: 10. The CDR3 is made up of 16 amino acids. This sequence was found in an adult in good health. The sample consisted of peripheral blood, taken on day 0 of AZD1222 vaccination. The chain links TRBV18 to TRBJ2-1, with 9 bases matching TRBD2. As DNA, the CDR3 is TGTGCCAGCTCACCCCCCGGACTAGCGACTCCTAATGAGCAGTTCTTC. The encoded protein is CASSPPGLATPNEQFF.